This T cell receptor beta chain stems from a study of T-cell reconstitution after alpha-beta-depleted transplantation in children. This clonotype was seen only a few times. Unique molecular identifiers were incorporated into the prepared TCRbeta library. TCRdb reprocessed the PCR reads via MiXCR and lists one record per CDR3 protein. The table includes hundreds of thousands of distinct CDR3 sequences, around 9.6% detected once. Per germline, CDR1 MNHNY and CDR2 SVGAGI (reference sequence). V trimming: 8 bases; J trimming: 4 bases; junction bases outside the gene matches: 6. CDR3 length: 13 amino acids.

The chain carries TRBV6-6 and TRBJ1-1; TRBD1 aligns across 8 bases. Sequenced here: PBMCs from the stem cell graft donor, sampled from the stem cell graft. This TCR was sampled from a human donor who donated a stem cell graft to a child with SCID. This chain's CDR3 is CASLDRDATEAFF. The CDR3 bases are TGTGCCAGCTTGGACAGGGATGCCACTGAAGCTTTCTTT.